A selection of T cell receptor beta chains follows, all from one sample in a study of breast tumors, draining lymph nodes, adjacent tissues. TCRdb itself ran the multiplex PCR reads through MiXCR, one entry per CDR3 protein. In the table there are over 130,000 distinct CDR3 sequences, 30% to 35% of which are singletons. The sequencing sample was made of axillary lymph node tissue. These receptor sequences come from a female donor with breast cancer. Some clones in this sample may be carry-over from other donors' samples. Both conserved end residues are part of each CDR3. D genes are given only for firm matches. A clone size is listed for some rows: how often the clone was seen (once, few, many), or a class if it is expanded.

J: TRBJ2-1
D: .
size: many
V: TRBV19
DNA: TGTGCCAGTAGCCTTTGGGGGGACACATACAATGAGCAGTTCTTC
CDR3: CASSLWGDTYNEQFF

J: TRBJ2-7
D: TRBD1
size: .
V: TRBV5-6
DNA: TGTGCCAGCAGCCCGGGGACAGCGCGTTACGAGCAGTACTTC
CDR3: CASSPGTARYEQYF

J: TRBJ2-3
D: .
size: .
V: TRBV29-1
DNA: TGCAGCGGACGAGTAACAGATACGCAGTATTTT
CDR3: CSGRVTDTQYF

J: TRBJ2-7
D: .
size: .
V: TRBV7-9
DNA: TGCGCCAGCAGCTACAAGGCGCTGTTTGGGGGCCCCGAGCAGTACTTC
CDR3: CASSYKALFGGPEQYF

J: TRBJ2-6
D: .
size: .
V: TRBV7-3
DNA: TGTGCCAGCAGCTTTGGGGTCGGCGGGGCCAACGTCCTGACTTTC
CDR3: CASSFGVGGANVLTF

J: TRBJ2-5
D: TRBD2
size: .
V: TRBV6-2/TRBV6-3
DNA: TGTGCCAGCAGTTACTCCCCCGGGCGGGGGGACCAAGAGACCCAGTACTTC
CDR3: CASSYSPGRGDQETQYF

J: TRBJ2-2
D: .
size: .
V: TRBV9
DNA: TGTGCCAGCAGCGTAGTCAGGGGCCCGGACACCGGGGAGCTGTTTTTT
CDR3: CASSVVRGPDTGELFF

J: TRBJ2-1
D: TRBD2
size: many
V: TRBV11-3
DNA: TGTGCCAGCCGCGGGAGGCGGTCGGATGAGCAGTTCTTC
CDR3: CASRGRRSDEQFF

J: TRBJ2-3
D: .
size: many
V: TRBV11-2
DNA: TGTGCCAGCAGCTCTAGCGACAGACAACTATATCTGGATACGCAGTATTTT
CDR3: CASSSSDRQLYLDTQYF

J: TRBJ2-5
D: .
size: many
V: TRBV7-2
DNA: TGTGCCAGCGGGTGGAGGGGGGGGGCAGGAGAGACCCAGTACTTC
CDR3: CASGWRGGAGETQYF

J: TRBJ1-4
D: .
size: many
V: TRBV18
DNA: TGTGCCAGCTCACCAAGCAGGAGCTTAGGAAAACTGTTTTTT
CDR3: CASSPSRSLGKLFF